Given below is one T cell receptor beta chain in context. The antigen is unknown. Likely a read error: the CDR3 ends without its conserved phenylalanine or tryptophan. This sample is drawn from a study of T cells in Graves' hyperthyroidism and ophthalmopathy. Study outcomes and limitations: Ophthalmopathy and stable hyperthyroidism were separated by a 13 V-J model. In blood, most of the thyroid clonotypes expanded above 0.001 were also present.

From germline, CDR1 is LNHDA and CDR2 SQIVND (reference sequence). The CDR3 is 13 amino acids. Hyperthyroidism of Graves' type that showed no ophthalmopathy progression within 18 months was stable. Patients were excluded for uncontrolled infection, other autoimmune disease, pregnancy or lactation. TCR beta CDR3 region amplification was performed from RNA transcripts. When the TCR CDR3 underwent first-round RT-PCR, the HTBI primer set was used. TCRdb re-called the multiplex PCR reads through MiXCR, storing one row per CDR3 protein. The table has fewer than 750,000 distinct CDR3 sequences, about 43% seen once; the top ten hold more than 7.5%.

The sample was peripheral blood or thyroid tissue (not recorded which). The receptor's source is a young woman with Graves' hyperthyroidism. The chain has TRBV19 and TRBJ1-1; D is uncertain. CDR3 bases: TGTGCCAGTAGTATTTCGGCGAGCACTGGAGCTTTCCTT. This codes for CASSISASTGAFL.